These T cell receptor beta chains were read from a single sample in a study of OX40 agonist ivuxolimab in advanced cancers. Here immunoSEQ multiplex PCR was the method, and the copy in TCRdb shows in-frame clones only, minus some. Of 60,000 to 90,000 clones in the sample, about three quarters are singletons; the top ten hold over 4%. The source material was CD4+ or CD8+ T cells sorted from blood, sampled in a trial of the OX40 agonist ivuxolimab. Receptor source: an adult with an advanced solid tumor such as melanoma, head and neck, liver or kidney cancer. Each CDR3 is given with its conserved first and last residue. The D gene is left open where the match is weak. Expanded clones get a size class; other rows say once, few or many, or leave the size out.

V,D,J,size,CDR3,DNA
TRBV14,-,TRBJ2-7,once,CASSQVGGGQTYEQYF,TGTGCCAGCAGCCAAGTCGGGGGCGGGCAGACCTACGAGCAGTACTTC
TRBV7-2,-,TRBJ2-1,once,CASSLGVSGSSYNEQFF,TGTGCCAGCAGCTTAGGGGTTAGCGGAAGCTCCTACAATGAGCAGTTCTTC
TRBV2,-,TRBJ1-1,-,CASSSDTEAFF,TGTGCCAGCAGCTCAGACACTGAAGCTTTCTTT
TRBV5-4,TRBD2,TRBJ2-2,few,CATSSSGGRTGELFF,TGTGCCACCTCGTCGTCGGGAGGCAGGACCGGGGAGCTGTTTTTT
TRBV11-3,-,TRBJ1-3,-,CASSPRAGSSGNTIYF,TGTGCCAGCAGCCCGCGGGCAGGAAGCTCTGGAAACACCATATATTTT
TRBV5-1,-,TRBJ2-3,-,CASSLLGLADTQYF,TGCGCCAGCAGCTTGTTAGGCTTAGCAGATACGCAGTATTTT
TRBV19,-,TRBJ1-5,-,CASSPSEYQPQHF,TGTGCCAGTAGTCCCAGCGAATATCAGCCCCAGCATTTT
TRBV14,-,TRBJ1-1,few,CASSHTGRENTEAFF,TGTGCCAGCAGCCATACAGGGAGGGAGAACACTGAAGCTTTCTTT
TRBV7-2,-,TRBJ1-1,-,CASSLDLGGIEAFF,TGTGCCAGCAGCTTAGATCTGGGGGGGATTGAAGCTTTCTTT
TRBV19,-,TRBJ1-5,-,CASSIAGVQPQHF,TGTGCCAGTAGTATCGCAGGCGTCCAGCCCCAGCATTTT
TRBV29-1,-,TRBJ2-5,-,CSVETLGVSQETQYF,TGCAGCGTGGAGACCTTGGGGGTCTCCCAAGAGACCCAGTACTTC
TRBV7-8,TRBD2,TRBJ2-1,-,CASSPAWREGGHEQFF,TGTGCCAGCAGCCCGGCGTGGCGGGAGGGCGGTCATGAGCAGTTCTTC
TRBV19,TRBD1,TRBJ1-1,once,CASEDRGTEAFF,TGTGCCAGTGAAGACAGGGGCACTGAAGCTTTCTTT
TRBV7-3,TRBD1,TRBJ2-7,few,CASSSETGGEQYF,TGTGCCAGCAGTTCCGAAACAGGGGGCGAGCAGTACTTC
TRBV29-1,TRBD1,TRBJ2-7,once,CSATGGPLGEQYF,TGCAGCGCAACAGGGGGCCCCCTGGGCGAGCAGTACTTC
TRBV5-1,-,TRBJ1-2,-,CASSRDTNYGYTF,TGCGCCAGCAGCCGGGACACTAACTATGGCTACACCTTC
TRBV9,-,TRBJ1-2,-,CASSVGQTKRLYF,TGTGCCAGCAGCGTAGGACAGACTAAACGTCTTTACTTC
TRBV5-8,-,TRBJ1-6,-,CASSFSDRYNSPLHF,TGTGCCAGCAGCTTTTCCGATCGCTATAATTCACCCCTCCACTTT
TRBV5-1,TRBD1,TRBJ2-7,once,CASSRTGGNYEQYF,TGCGCCAGCAGCAGGACAGGGGGCAACTACGAGCAGTACTTC
TRBV5-1,-,TRBJ2-5,-,CASSSGGAQETQYF,TGCGCCAGCAGCTCAGGGGGGGCGCAGGAGACCCAGTACTTC
TRBV19,-,TRBJ2-5,-,CASSLRTRAKETQYF,TGTGCCAGTAGTCTCCGGACAAGAGCTAAAGAGACCCAGTACTTC
TRBV5-6,TRBD1,TRBJ2-2,-,CASSLVRDRYTGELFF,TGTGCCAGCAGCTTGGTTCGGGACAGGTACACCGGGGAGCTGTTTTTT
TRBV5-6,-,TRBJ1-1,-,CASSSGWRTEAFF,TGTGCCAGCAGCTCCGGCTGGCGGACTGAAGCTTTCTTT
TRBV7-9,TRBD2,TRBJ2-5,-,CASSTSGQETQYF,TGTGCCAGCAGCACTAGCGGTCAAGAGACCCAGTACTTC
TRBV7-2,TRBD1,TRBJ2-7,many,CASSPDRGRIVEQYF,TGTGCCAGCAGCCCGGACAGGGGGCGGATCGTCGAGCAGTACTTC
TRBV5-4,-,TRBJ2-1,-,CASTSYDEQFF,TGTGCCAGCACGAGCTACGATGAGCAGTTCTTC
TRBV2,-,TRBJ1-1,-,CASAGLMLLGEAFF,TGTGCCAGCGCGGGGCTAATGCTTCTAGGTGAAGCTTTCTTT
TRBV6-6,TRBD2,TRBJ2-7,-,CASRAVAGGYEQYF,TGTGCCAGCAGGGCAGTAGCGGGGGGTTACGAGCAGTACTTC
TRBV6-4,-,TRBJ1-1,once,CASRGVLMNTEAFF,TGTGCCAGCAGAGGAGTCCTGATGAACACTGAAGCTTTCTTT
TRBV19,TRBD1,TRBJ1-5,few,CASSIGDSSNQPQHF,TGTGCCAGTAGTATAGGGGACAGTAGCAATCAGCCCCAGCATTTT
TRBV5-1,-,TRBJ2-5,-,CASSLQETQYF,TGCGCCAGCAGCTTGCAAGAGACCCAGTACTTC
TRBV2,-,TRBJ1-4,-,CASSLDGSNEKLFF,TGTGCCAGCAGTTTGGACGGGTCTAATGAAAAACTGTTTTTT
TRBV18,-,TRBJ2-3,-,CASSPSGGLWADTQYF,TGTGCCAGCTCACCATCAGGGGGGTTATGGGCAGATACGCAGTATTTT
TRBV14,-,TRBJ2-2,-,CASSQFSGELFF,TGTGCCAGCAGCCAATTTTCCGGGGAGCTGTTTTTT
TRBV5-4,TRBD1,TRBJ1-2,-,CASSTPRTGGYGYTF,TGTGCCAGCAGCACTCCTAGGACAGGGGGATACGGCTACACCTTC
TRBV5-1,-,TRBJ1-3,-,CASSLAEAGRGNTIYF,TGCGCCAGCAGCTTGGCCGAAGCAGGGCGAGGAAACACCATATATTTT
TRBV7-2,TRBD1,TRBJ2-1,few,CASSMGQGARNEQFF,TGTGCCAGCAGCATGGGACAGGGGGCGCGCAATGAGCAGTTCTTC
TRBV15,-,TRBJ1-6,-,CATSRDMRGGASPLHF,TGTGCCACCAGCAGAGATATGCGTGGTGGGGCTTCACCCCTCCACTTT
TRBV4-3,TRBD2,TRBJ2-3,-,CASSQEGPSGSLSTDTQYF,TGCGCCAGCAGCCAAGAAGGACCTAGCGGGAGCCTGAGCACAGATACGCAGTATTTT
TRBV5-5,TRBD2,TRBJ2-7,once,CASSQELATSYEQYF,TGTGCCAGCAGCCAAGAACTAGCGACCTCCTACGAGCAGTACTTC
TRBV27,-,TRBJ1-2,-,CASSIVGGWSNGYTF,TGTGCCAGCAGCATAGTCGGAGGGTGGAGCAACGGCTACACCTTC
TRBV27,-,TRBJ1-5,-,CASRGGSPGQPQHF,TGTGCCAGCAGGGGAGGGTCGCCGGGACAGCCCCAGCATTTT
TRBV14,TRBD1,TRBJ2-5,-,CASSQLTGTGKGETQYF,TGTGCCAGCAGCCAATTAACGGGGACAGGGAAAGGGGAGACCCAGTACTTC
TRBV11-2,-,TRBJ1-1,few,CASSLVARGNTEAFF,TGTGCCAGCAGCTTAGTCGCCAGGGGTAACACTGAAGCTTTCTTT